The 15 T cell receptor beta chains given below trace back to one sample, sequenced in a study of technical replicates of blood from several donors (dated 2017 in TCRdb). Receptor libraries were prepared by the immunoSEQ multiplex PCR assay. TCRdb mirrors the immuneACCESS table, restricted to in-frame sequences. Some clones are absent from its copies; in checked studies, under half trace to an unresolved V gene, and the reason for the others is unknown. The sample profile shows approximately 82,000 clones; 90% to 95% of them were found once. In total, the top ten clones hold about 0.26% of the sample. Sequenced sample: T cells isolated from PBMCs. The source of these receptors is a human donor in good health.

This chain joins TRBV5-1 and TRBJ2-7; perhaps TRBD2 as D (6 bases). Trimming shortened V by 5 bases and J by 4 bases, and 19 bases separated the two germline ends. CDR3 length: 15 amino acids. Germline-derived CDR1 and CDR2 are SGHRS and YFSETQ. Here the CDR3 reads CASSFSGGRQYEQYF. CDR3 bases: TGCGCCAGCAGTTTTTCCGGGGGACGCCAATACGAGCAGTACTTC.

The chain links TRBV5-6 to TRBJ2-2; possible D gene TRBD2, 5 bases. Trimming removed 0 bases from V and 2 bases from J, with 8 bases in between. Germline V lookup: CDR1 SGHDT, CDR2 YYEEEE. CDR3 length equals 15 residues. CDR3 nucleotide sequence: TGTGCCAGCAGCTTGGCGGGAACTAACACCGGGGAGCTGTTTTTT. It encodes CASSLAGTNTGELFF.

V is TRBV5-1 and J is TRBJ1-1; TRBD1 matches at 7 bases. This CDR3 contains 15 residues. V lost 2 bases and J lost 1; bases outside the gene matches: 5. Per the germline V gene, CDR1 is SGHRS and CDR2 is YFSETQ. The CDR3 DNA reads TGCGCCAGCAGCTTACCGGGACAGAGGAACACTGAAGCTTTCTTT. This codes for CASSLPGQRNTEAFF.

The chain carries TRBV10-3 and TRBJ2-5; D is uncertain. The V gene's germline CDR1 is ENHRY and CDR2 SYGVKD. The ends were cut back, 4 bases at V and 1 base at J, with 10 bases in the middle. The CDR3 sequence is 14 residues long. Here the CDR3 reads CAISVWQSQETQYF. The CDR3 region has the DNA TGTGCCATCAGTGTTTGGCAGTCCCAAGAGACCCAGTACTTC.

The V and J genes are TRBV5-4 and TRBJ2-2, with a possible D match to TRBD1 (5 bases). V gave up 6 bases and J gave up 0 bases, with 18 bases separating them. There are 17 residues in the CDR3. CDR1 SGHNT and CDR2 YYREEE come from the germline V gene (reference sequence). The CDR3 sequence is CASTTEPQGSNTGELFF. CDR3 in DNA: TGTGCCAGCACTACCGAACCTCAGGGATCGAACACCGGGGAGCTGTTTTTT.

V is TRBV6-5 and J is TRBJ2-1, with TRBD1 as a possible D gene (6 bases). V lost 6 bases and J lost 10, with 16 bases in between. The CDR3 runs 13 residues. CDR1 is MNHEY, CDR2 SVGAGI, per germline. The CDR3 reads CASSPQGFEEQFF. CDR3 nucleotide sequence: TGTGCCAGCAGCCCTCAGGGGTTCGAAGAGCAGTTCTTC.

This chain joins TRBV6-5 and TRBJ2-1; 8 positions match TRBD1. Unmatched junction bases numbered 10, after V lost 6 bases and J lost 9 bases. The CDR3 length is 14 residues. Germline CDR1 is MNHEY and CDR2 is SVGAGI. The CDR3 sequence is CASRRQGIQGEQFF. The DNA of the CDR3 is TGTGCCAGCAGGAGACAGGGGATTCAGGGTGAGCAGTTCTTC.

The rearrangement uses TRBV28 and TRBJ2-2; D unresolved. The CDR3 runs to 16 residues. Trimming removed 5 bases at V and 1 base at J, with 14 bases between. CDR1 and CDR2 (germline): MDHEN, SYDVKM. The chain's CDR3 is CASSLKFLQNTGELFF. The CDR3 region has the DNA TGTGCCAGCAGTCTAAAGTTCCTCCAGAACACCGGGGAGCTGTTTTTT.

V and J are TRBV2 and TRBJ2-1, with 16 bases identical to TRBD2. Germline trimming cut 6 bases from V and 7 bases from J; bases unmatched to any gene: 12. There are 18 residues in the CDR3. Looked up from germline, CDR1 is SNHLY and CDR2 is FYNNEI. CDR3 region: CASRAGTSGRGVWNEQFF. CDR3 in DNA: TGTGCCAGCAGAGCCGGGACTAGCGGGAGGGGGGTTTGGAATGAGCAGTTCTTC.

CDR3: CASSLGLTSEPSYEQYF. The DNA for the CDR3 is TGTGCCAGCAGCTTAGGCCTCACTAGCGAACCCTCCTACGAGCAGTACTTC. The chain recombines TRBV7-6 with TRBJ2-7, with 7 bases matching TRBD2. V was clipped by 1 base and J by 0 bases; unmatched bases: 9. This CDR3 contains 17 residues. In germline, CDR1 is SGHVS, CDR2 FNYEAQ. Looking up the rest from reference TRBV7-6 and TRBJ2-7 gives the full variable domain: GAGVSQSPRYKVTKRGQDVALRCDPISGHVSLYWYRQALGQGPEFLTYFNYEAQQDKSGLPNDRFSAERPEGSISTLTIQRTEQRDSAMYRCASSLGLTSEPSYEQYFGPGTRLTVT.

The genes are TRBV7-9 and TRBJ2-3; 9 bases map to TRBD2. Germline V gives CDR1 SEHNR, CDR2 FQNEAQ (reference sequence). J gave up 4 bases and V 5 bases, and 19 bases lay outside the gene matches. The CDR3 consists of 19 residues. The CDR3 nucleotides read TGTGCCAGCAGCCCGACGACTGCGGTAGCGGGAGAATTACCAGATACGCAGTATTTT. Protein sequence: CASSPTTAVAGELPDTQYF.

This clone was found once. The chain is built from TRBV27 and TRBJ2-6; D possibly corresponds to TRBD2 (6 bases). This CDR3 is 15 amino acids long. The V and J ends lost 2 bases and 5 bases respectively, with 10 bases between them. CDR1 is MNHEY and CDR2 is SMNVEV in the germline V gene (reference sequence). The CDR3 DNA is TGTGCCAGCAGTTTAGTCGGGGGTAGGGCCAACGTCCTGACTTTC. This translates into CASSLVGGRANVLTF.

The chain has TRBV27 and TRBJ1-4; 7 bases match TRBD1. Trimming cost V 6 bases and J 5 bases; bases outside gene matches: 12. CDR3 length: 16 residues. Germline V gene sequence: CDR1 MNHEY, CDR2 SMNVEV (reference sequence). The CDR3 region has the DNA TGTGCCAGCAGCCTGACAGGGACCAGAGAAAATGAAAAACTGTTTTTT. Amino acid sequence: CASSLTGTRENEKLFF.

This sequence joins TRBV30 and TRBJ2-1; 7 positions agree with TRBD1. Germline CDR1 GTSNPN, CDR2 SVGIG (reference sequence). This CDR3 spans 14 amino acids. Trimming took 7 bases from V and 5 from J; bases not matched to a gene: 11. CDR3 residues: CASSTGTANNEQFF. CDR3 bases: TGTGCCTCATCTACGGGGACAGCCAACAATGAGCAGTTCTTC.

The chain uses TRBV18 and TRBJ2-5; unclear D gene. Germline V gives CDR1 KGHSH, CDR2 LQKENI. V lost 2 bases to trimming and J lost 4 bases, with 11 bases between them. The CDR3 length is 14 residues. The DNA for the CDR3 is TGTGCCAGCTCACCATCACCGAACTCAGAGACCCAGTACTTC. Its protein is CASSPSPNSETQYF.